This TCR beta chain was found in a study of shared clonotypes between healthy human individuals. Overall study: For every donor, three CD4 naive, three CD4 memory, two CD8 naive and one CD8 memory plates were used. The study's findings and limits: With few donors, the genetic and exposure-history diversity represented was limited.

This CDR3 spans 15 amino acids. Germline values: CDR1 SGHRS, CDR2 YFSETQ. Trimming took off 2 bases at V and 8 bases at J, with 19 bases between the two ends. Produced via immunoSEQ multiplex PCR; TCRdb's table is partial and in-frame only. The sample carries 2 million to 2.5 million clones, approximately 93% recorded once. Comment on this clone: The antigen is undetermined.

Sequenced: naive CD4+ T cells from PBMCs. Subset in this sample: CD45RA+ positively selected. The clonotype originates from a man aged 18 to 30 in good health. Some clones in this sample may be carry-over from other donors' samples. V usage is TRBV5-1 and J usage is TRBJ1-2; TRBD1 might be the D (5 bases). The CDR3 here is CASSFGRGNLEGYTF. CDR3 DNA: TGCGCCAGCAGCTTTGGGCGGGGGAACCTGGAGGGCTACACCTTC.